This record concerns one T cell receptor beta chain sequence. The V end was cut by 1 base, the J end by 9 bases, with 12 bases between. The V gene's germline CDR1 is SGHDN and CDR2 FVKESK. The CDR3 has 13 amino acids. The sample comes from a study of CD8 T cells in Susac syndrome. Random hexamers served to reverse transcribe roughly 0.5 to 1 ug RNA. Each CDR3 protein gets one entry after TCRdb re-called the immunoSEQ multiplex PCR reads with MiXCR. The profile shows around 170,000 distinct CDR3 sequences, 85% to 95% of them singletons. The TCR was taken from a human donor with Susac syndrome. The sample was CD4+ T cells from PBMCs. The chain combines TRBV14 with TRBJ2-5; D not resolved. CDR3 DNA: TGTGCCAGCAGCCAAGGCGATCCGAGGCCCCAGTACTTC. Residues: CASSQGDPRPQYF.